These T cell receptor beta chains were read from a single sample in a study of blood T cell repertoires in COVID-19. The repertoire was sequenced with immunoSEQ multiplex PCR; TCRdb's copy has only in-frame clones and lacks some. The sample has some 91,000 clones, about three quarters seen once. Sequencing used peripheral blood. The source is a man aged 65 to 79 with acute or convalescent COVID-19. The CDR3 runs from the conserved cysteine through the conserved F or W. The D gene is left open where the match is weak. For some rows the clone size is stated as once, few or many, or as a class when expanded; others skip it.

>TRBJ1-2|few|-|TRBV9
CASSVPGVPYGYTF
TGTGCCAGCAGCGTTCCCGGTGTCCCCTATGGCTACACCTTC
>TRBJ2-3|-|TRBD2|TRBV19
CASNGGLTDTQYF
TGTGCCAGTAACGGGGGGTTAACAGATACGCAGTATTTT
>TRBJ1-5|few|TRBD1|TRBV4-1
CASSQGIQGAPSQPQHF
TGCGCCAGCAGCCAAGGTATACAGGGGGCGCCTAGTCAGCCCCAGCATTTT
>TRBJ2-1|-|-|TRBV24-1
CATSDFYEQFF
TGTGCCACCAGTGATTTCTATGAGCAGTTCTTC
>TRBJ1-2|-|TRBD1|TRBV9
CASSVEVDRGYGYGYTF
TGTGCCAGCAGCGTAGAGGTGGACAGGGGGTATGGCTATGGCTACACCTTC
>TRBJ2-2|-|TRBD1|TRBV7-3
CASSAPGQGLPNTGELFF
TGTGCCAGCAGCGCCCCGGGACAGGGTCTACCGAACACCGGGGAGCTGTTTTTT
>TRBJ1-5|-|-|TRBV7-2
CASSLYGTQTYQPQHF
TGTGCCAGCAGCTTATATGGGACACAGACTTATCAGCCCCAGCATTTT
>TRBJ1-1|-|-|TRBV5-6
CASSLVMNTEAFF
TGTGCCAGCAGCTTGGTTATGAACACTGAAGCTTTCTTT
>TRBJ1-2|-|TRBD1|TRBV5-1
CASSLFGQGAPRYTF
TGCGCCAGCAGCTTGTTCGGCCAGGGGGCCCCCCGCTACACCTTC
>TRBJ1-5|-|TRBD1|TRBV12-5
CASGQGDGQPQHF
TGTGCTAGTGGACAGGGGGACGGTCAGCCCCAGCATTTT
>TRBJ1-4|-|-|TRBV2
CASSDSRHNEKLFF
TGTGCCAGCAGTGACAGCAGGCATAATGAAAAACTGTTTTTT
>TRBJ2-3|-|-|TRBV5-4
CASSLVGAKGDTQYF
TGTGCCAGCAGCTTGGTTGGGGCTAAAGGGGATACGCAGTATTTT
>TRBJ1-5|-|-|TRBV5-8
CASSFYQGPRNQPQHF
TGTGCCAGCAGCTTCTACCAGGGTCCCCGCAATCAGCCCCAGCATTTT
>TRBJ1-2|-|-|TRBV28
CASSFPGLGESTYGYTF
TGTGCCAGCAGTTTCCCGGGACTGGGGGAGTCGACCTATGGCTACACCTTC
>TRBJ1-6|-|-|TRBV7-8
CASSLREGAYNSPLHF
TGTGCCAGCAGCCTCCGGGAGGGCGCTTATAATTCACCCCTCCACTTT
>TRBJ2-2|-|TRBD2|TRBV27
CARSRGGIFSAGELFF
TGTGCCCGCAGCCGGGGGGGGATATTCAGTGCCGGGGAGCTGTTTTTT
>TRBJ2-3|-|-|TRBV6-5
CASTRGQSTDTQYF
TGTGCCAGCACCCGGGGACAATCCACAGATACGCAGTATTTT
>TRBJ1-1|-|TRBD1|TRBV28
CASSPRTGINTEAFF
TGTGCCAGCAGTCCAAGGACAGGGATAAACACTGAAGCTTTCTTT
>TRBJ1-2|-|-|TRBV6-1
CASREGLQGYTF
TGTGCCAGCAGGGAAGGACTACAAGGCTACACCTTC
>TRBJ2-7|-|-|TRBV12-3/TRBV12-4
CASMDTAISEQYF
TGTGCCAGCATGGACACCGCGATCTCCGAGCAGTACTTC
>TRBJ1-5|-|-|TRBV5-1
CASSLEGGSSNQPQHF
TGCGCCAGCAGCTTGGAGGGGGGGTCGAGCAATCAGCCCCAGCATTTT
>TRBJ2-1|-|TRBD2|TRBV29-1
CSVGAGGSGGNEQFF
TGCAGCGTTGGGGCGGGAGGGTCTGGAGGCAATGAGCAGTTCTTC
>TRBJ2-3|-|-|TRBV7-3
CASSLGVGDTDTQYF
TGTGCCAGCAGTCTCGGCGTGGGCGACACAGATACGCAGTATTTT
>TRBJ1-2|few|-|TRBV6-5
CASSYAGTYTF
TGTGCCAGCAGTTACGCCGGGACATACACCTTC
>TRBJ2-1|once|-|TRBV6-6
CASGRAPNYNEQFF
TGTGCCAGCGGTAGAGCACCGAATTACAATGAGCAGTTCTTC
>TRBJ1-1|-|-|TRBV28
CASKRNTEAFF
TGTGCCAGCAAGAGGAACACTGAAGCTTTCTTT
>TRBJ1-3|-|TRBD1|TRBV19
CASSIPGQGEAGNTIYF
TGTGCCAGTAGTATCCCCGGACAGGGAGAAGCTGGAAACACCATATATTTT
>TRBJ2-1|-|-|TRBV5-6
CASSLAAGRNEQFF
TGTGCCAGCAGCTTGGCGGCAGGGCGGAATGAGCAGTTCTTC
>TRBJ2-5|-|-|TRBV7-9
CASSLSRETQYF
TGTGCCAGCAGCTTATCCCGGGAGACCCAGTACTTC
>TRBJ2-1|-|-|TRBV18
CASSLFSYNEQFF
TGTGCCAGCTCCCTCTTCTCCTACAATGAGCAGTTCTTC
>TRBJ1-5|-|-|TRBV19
CASSKIRQVVPGPQHF
TGTGCCAGTAGTAAGATTCGGCAGGTAGTGCCCGGGCCCCAGCATTTT
>TRBJ2-2|-|TRBD2|TRBV7-2
CASSLRTSGGVGGELFF
TGTGCCAGCAGCCTAAGGACTAGCGGGGGCGTGGGCGGGGAGCTGTTTTTT
>TRBJ1-4|-|TRBD1|TRBV30
CAWSTGGFNEKLFF
TGTGCCTGGAGTACAGGGGGATTTAATGAAAAACTGTTTTTT
>TRBJ2-1|-|-|TRBV7-2
CASSSDWSRGNEQFF
TGTGCCAGCAGCTCCGACTGGTCTCGTGGCAATGAGCAGTTCTTC
>TRBJ2-3|-|-|TRBV19
CASSPWGGPADTQYF
TGTGCCAGTAGTCCCTGGGGGGGCCCCGCAGATACGCAGTATTTT
>TRBJ2-5|once|TRBD1|TRBV18
CASSPGTGSQETQYF
TGTGCCAGCTCACCAGGGACAGGGTCACAAGAGACCCAGTACTTC
>TRBJ2-2|-|TRBD2|TRBV5-8
CASSLYASGSAGAGELFF
TGTGCCAGCAGCTTGTATGCTAGCGGGAGCGCGGGGGCCGGGGAGCTGTTTTTT
>TRBJ1-5|few|TRBD1|TRBV2
CASGDRGISQHF
TGTGCCAGTGGGGACAGGGGTATTTCCCAGCATTTT
>TRBJ2-1|-|-|TRBV29-1
CSSVGGYNEQFF
TGCAGCAGCGTTGGAGGGTACAATGAGCAGTTCTTC
>TRBJ2-4|few|TRBD2|TRBV11-2
CASSSLAGGPRDKNIQYF
TGTGCCAGCAGCTCCCTAGCGGGAGGGCCGCGGGACAAAAACATTCAGTACTTC
>TRBJ2-7|-|-|TRBV19
CASSFRETAYEQYF
TGTGCCAGTAGTTTTCGGGAGACAGCCTACGAGCAGTACTTC
>TRBJ1-2|-|TRBD1|TRBV29-1
CSAPTGGSPLGGYTF
TGCAGCGCGCCGACAGGGGGCTCTCCTTTGGGGGGCTACACCTTC
>TRBJ2-3|-|-|TRBV19
CASSIGGVNTQYF
TGTGCCAGTAGTATCGGCGGGGTAAATACGCAGTATTTT
>TRBJ1-1|-|TRBD1|TRBV28
CASSPRTGVRINTEAFF
TGTGCCAGCAGTCCCAGGACAGGGGTCAGGATAAACACTGAAGCTTTCTTT